This TCR beta chain was captured in a study of T cells after yellow fever vaccination. Across the study: The fractions with low cell numbers were processed using SMART-Seq v4 Ultra Low Input.

The authors made TCR cDNA by 5'RACE template switching, adding a universal primer site and UMIs. TCRdb recomputed calls from the 5' RACE reads with MiXCR, one row per CDR3 protein. The top ten hold 30% to 45% of the sample, which has around 200,000 distinct CDR3 sequences, 8% to 13% seen once. The study's findings and limits: A limited proportion of clonotypes was detected within both the CD4 and CD8 compartments.

With respect to this clonotype: Its target is unknown.

This CDR3 has 14 residues. Germline assignment: CDR1 MNHEY and CDR2 SVGEGT. The V and J ends lost 4 bases and 7 bases respectively, with 14 bases between them. The sample consisted of CD8+ T cells sorted from PBMCs, taken 15 days after the yellow fever booster vaccination. This rearrangement joins TRBV6-2 or TRBV6-3 to TRBJ2-1; D is perhaps TRBD2 (7 bases). The origin of this receptor is a man between 18 and 35 years old who received the YFV17D yellow fever vaccine. CDR3 coding DNA: TGTGCCAGCAGTTGGGGGGGCGAGGAGAATGAGCAGTTCTTC. This translates into CASSWGGEENEQFF.